The TCR beta chain under discussion was sequenced for a study of identical twins (dated by TCRdb to 2016 to 2017). With regard to the full study: TCR alpha and beta repertoires from monozygotic twins, unrelated adults of various ages and cord blood were deep-sequenced to test whether fetal clonotypes persist. Replicate twin experiments were performed at different times using different library preparation protocols to rule out contamination. Broad study findings and their caveats: Excess twin sharing in beta out-of-frame sequences was weaker because fewer shared sequences lowered the signal-to-noise ratio. Compared with coincidental sharing between unrelated individuals, out-of-frame TCR alpha sequences shared between twins showed an excess of sequences with low generation probability. Because the same donors could not be followed over many years, conclusions were based on cross-sectional statistical analysis. Out-of-frame TCR alpha sharing in monozygotic twins was systematically underestimated by recombination models, whereas sharing between unrelated individuals was in agreement with the recombination models. Fewer insertions were carried by abundant cord blood beta clonotypes; a weaker similar trend was observed in young adult naive repertoires, while no such trend was observed in memory repertoires. Invariant T cells such as MAIT and iNKT could partly confound zero-insertion analyses, although diverse VJ usage argued against such confounding for most clonotypes.

Per the germline V gene (reference sequence), LGHDT is the CDR1 and YNNKEL is the CDR2. The CDR3 has 13 amino acids, counting the end cysteine and phenylalanine. Kept here is only the CDR3 DNA, which spans 39 bases and is read in frame from base 1. The V and J ends are trimmed by 1 base and 8 bases, leaving 11 bases between them. Library construction relied on 5' RACE. Data came from an Illumina HiSeq 2000. A universal primer binding site was introduced by template switching, and a unique molecular identifier was present in the final cDNA, enabling accurate counting of TCR cDNA molecules. Specific primers in the conserved constant-segment region were used to synthesize first-strand cDNA for TCR alpha and beta chains. To control for contamination, every cDNA library carried two barcodes: a SMART-Mk sample barcode plus Illumina barcodes. TruSeq adapter sequences and Illumina sample barcodes were added in two successive PCR steps. TCR alpha and beta cDNA libraries were sequenced on the Illumina HiSeq platform with custom primers. Per the source publication's procedure: Raw reads were processed with MiGEC to extract unique molecular identifiers, and MiXCR was used to determine CDR3 positions. Recombination models were inferred per individual with the repgenHMM and IGoR tools using an EM algorithm. Shared clonotype analysis was performed with the tcR package in R, normalizing sharing by the product of cloneset sizes. To study raw recombination without the effects of thymic and clonal selection, out-of-frame nonproductive sequences were analyzed. TCRdb trimmed public reads at Q25 via fastp, called clones via MiXCR and kept in-frame beta chains. Each entry is one CDR3 protein sequence, shown with its most common DNA and genes. What appears here as the V and J calls and clone size reflects TCRdb's work, not the paper's. The sample data list hundreds of thousands of distinct CDR3 sequences, and 24% of these were observed just once. Of the sample, about 2.9% is held by the ten largest clones.

This clonotype was counted between two and nine times. What antigen it recognizes has not been identified. Per-base qualities were not stored, and no clone one base away is much larger. Every donor in the study was a healthy Caucasian. Three pairs of female monozygotic twins, all aged about 18 to 30 years, were included in the twin cohort. CD4+ and CD8+ T cell populations were isolated with positive isolation kits from Invitrogen. This same sample was also part of a study on T cells expressing NK-cell markers. The other study reports the following: About eight donors provided sorted CD3+CD56+NKG2C+, CD3+CD56+NKG2C- and CD3+CD56-NKG2C+ T-cell subsets, whose TCR beta-chain repertoires were profiled. Among the eight sequenced donors, seven were HCMV-seropositive and one was HCMV-seronegative. To restrict sorting to alphabetaTCR-expressing T cells, an anti-gammadeltaTCR antibody was added in several experiments. In over five donors, the dominant CD3+CD56+NKG2C+ clonotypes were found to rank among the top 10 CD8+ clonotypes and to make up 1.0-7.0% of CD8+ T cells. Those dominant clonotypes were again the most abundant among CD3+CD56-NKG2C+ cells in a handful of donors, at about 28.3-65%. Whether the expanded NKG2C-expressing T cell clones were specific for HCMV antigens remained unclear. Randomly selected healthy volunteers, three men and five women, were used as the eight sequenced donors. To determine HCMV serostatus, a commercial ELISA kit was used to detect HCMV-specific IgG in serum. MIGEC was used to demultiplex reads and group the reads by UMI, and MiTCR was used to assemble and quantify clonotypes. To exclude erroneous sequences, any TCR cDNA sequence not supported by at least two reads was discarded. The tcR package was used for downstream repertoire analysis, and clonotypes were matched across fractions by CDR3 nucleotide sequence plus V segment. Antigen specificity was annotated against VDJdb with VDJmatch, allowing one amino acid substitution in CDR3.

The chain joins TRBV3-1 to TRBJ1-2; there is no confident call for the D gene. This receptor was obtained from a woman under 30 in good health. The sample consisted of CD4+ T cells sorted from blood. The CDR3 region has the sequence CASSQATYWGYTF. The DNA sequence follows: TGTGCCAGCAGCCAAGCCACATACTGGGGCTACACCTTC.